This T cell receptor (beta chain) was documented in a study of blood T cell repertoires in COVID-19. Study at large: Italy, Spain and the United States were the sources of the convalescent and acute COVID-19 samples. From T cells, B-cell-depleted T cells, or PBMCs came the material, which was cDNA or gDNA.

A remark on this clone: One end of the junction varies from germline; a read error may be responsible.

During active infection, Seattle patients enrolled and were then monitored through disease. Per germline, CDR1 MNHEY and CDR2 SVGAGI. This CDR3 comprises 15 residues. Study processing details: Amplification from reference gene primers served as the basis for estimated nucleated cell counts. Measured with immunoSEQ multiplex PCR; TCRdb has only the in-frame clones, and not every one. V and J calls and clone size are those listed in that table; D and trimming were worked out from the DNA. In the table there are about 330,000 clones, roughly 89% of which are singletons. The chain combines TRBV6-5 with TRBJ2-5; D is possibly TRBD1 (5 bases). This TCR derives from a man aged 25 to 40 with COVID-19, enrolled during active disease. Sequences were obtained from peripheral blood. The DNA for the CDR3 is TGTGCCAGCAGTTACTCGATAGGGGCCCAAGAGGCCCAGTACTTC. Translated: CASSYSIGAQEAQYF.